These 18 T cell receptor beta chains share one sample of origin, sequenced in a study of blood T cell repertoires in COVID-19. Clones were read by immunoSEQ multiplex PCR, and TCRdb kept only the in-frame ones, dropping some. This sample carries 250,000 to 350,000 clones, about 85% of them seen once, and the ten largest clones take 0.87%. Sequencing was carried out using peripheral blood. Receptors originate from a human donor with COVID-19, enrolled during active disease. The donor label of this sample is uncertain.

The chain is built from TRBV18 and TRBJ2-5, with D possibly TRBD1 on 5 matching bases. This CDR3 has 13 residues. Per the germline V gene, CDR1 is KGHSH and CDR2 is LQKENI. V lost 1 base and J lost 5, with 8 bases in between. CDR3 in DNA: TGTGCCAGCTCACCACAGGGGCTGGAGACCCAGTACTTC. It specifies CASSPQGLETQYF.

The chain uses TRBV7-8 and TRBJ2-3, with TRBD2 as a possible D gene (7 bases). Deletions cut 4 bases from V and 2 bases from J, with 19 bases between. The CDR3 has 17 residues. Germline CDR1 SGHVS, CDR2 FQNEAQ. CDR3 DNA: TGTGCCAGCAGCTCCCCCGGGGGCGGGAGAGACACAGATACGCAGTATTTT. This sequence encodes CASSSPGGGRDTDTQYF.

V is TRBV11-2 and J is TRBJ1-1; 7 bases fit TRBD1. J gave up 3 bases and V 7 bases, and 14 bases lay outside the gene matches. The CDR3 totals 16 residues. Germline CDR1 and CDR2: SGHAT and FQNNGV. The CDR3 spells CASIDWRGGRDTEAFF. As DNA, the CDR3 is TGTGCCAGCATCGACTGGAGAGGGGGCAGGGACACTGAAGCTTTCTTT.

V gene TRBV9 combines with J gene TRBJ2-2, with TRBD2 as a possible D gene (6 bases). From germline, CDR1 is SGDLS and CDR2 YYNGEE. V was clipped by 3 bases and J by 6 bases, with 15 bases between them. The CDR3 extends over 15 amino acids. The CDR3 DNA sequence: TGTGCCAGCAGCGCAGGACTATCAGCGGCCGGGGAGCTGTTTTTT. Protein product: CASSAGLSAAGELFF. Combining the CDR3 with reference TRBV9 and TRBJ2-2 gives the whole variable domain DSGVTQTPKHLITATGQRVTLRCSPRSGDLSVYWYQQSLDQGLQFLIQYYNGEERAKGNILERFSAQQFPDLHSELNLSSLELGDSALYFCASSAGLSAAGELFFGEGSRLTVL.

The V and J genes are TRBV27 and TRBJ2-7; D is undetermined. The germline V and J ends were trimmed by 10 bases and 0 bases, with 13 bases remaining between them. This CDR3 has 13 residues. Per germline, CDR1 MNHEY and CDR2 SMNVEV (reference sequence). CDR3 sequence (DNA): TGTGCCACCACCGGAACAGCCTCCTACGAGCAGTACTTC. This translates into CATTGTASYEQYF.

This clone appeared once. The chain recombines TRBV5-5 with TRBJ2-1; 13 bases match TRBD2. CDR1 is SGHKS and CDR2 is YYEKEE in the germline V gene (reference sequence). After removal of 4 bases from V and 7 bases from J, the junction contained 8 bases not matched to a gene. CDR3 size: 16 residues. DNA for the CDR3: TGTGCCAGCAGCCTCGGACTAGCGGGAGAACAGAATGAGCAGTTCTTC. Its translation is CASSLGLAGEQNEQFF.

The gene calls are TRBV7-3 and TRBJ2-7; 9 bases align to TRBD2. Germline V gene lookup returns CDR1 SGHTA and CDR2 FQGTGA. This CDR3 contains 15 residues. V shed 0 bases, J shed 5 bases, and the junction held 5 bases outside the gene matches. The CDR3 region is CASSLTGTSSNEQYF. As DNA, the CDR3 is TGTGCCAGCAGCTTAACCGGGACTAGCTCGAACGAGCAGTACTTC.

This sequence joins TRBV3-1 (or the pseudogene TRBV3-2) and TRBJ2-1; D is unresolved. CDR1 is LGHDT, CDR2 YNNKEL, per germline (reference sequence). Between the trimmed V and J ends, which lost 5 bases and 2 bases, there was a span of 10 bases. This CDR3 has 14 residues. This chain's CDR3 is CASSLPETYNEQFF. CDR3 nucleotides: TGTGCCAGCAGCTTACCAGAAACCTACAATGAGCAGTTCTTC.

The rearrangement joins TRBV30 to TRBJ1-4; D gene ambiguous. V was clipped by 0 bases and J by 6 bases, with 14 bases between them. This CDR3 has 15 residues. Germline values: CDR1 GTSNPN, CDR2 SVGIG (reference sequence). CDR3 protein: CAWSVKATADEKLFF. The CDR3 DNA reads as TGTGCCTGGAGTGTAAAAGCGACCGCCGATGAAAAACTGTTTTTT.

The V gene is TRBV28, the J gene TRBJ1-1, with D unclear. V dropped 7 bases and J dropped 6 bases, with 9 bases sitting between them. Per the germline V gene, CDR1 is MDHEN and CDR2 is SYDVKM. The CDR3 has 11 residues. The chain's CDR3 is CASKDSSEAFF. The CDR3 DNA is TGTGCCAGCAAAGACTCTTCTGAAGCTTTCTTT.

In DNA form, the CDR3 reads TGTGCCAGCAGCAAAGACAGGGTTGCAACTAATGAAAAACTGTTTTTT. Translated, it gives CASSKDRVATNEKLFF. This rearrangement joins TRBV2 to TRBJ1-4; 7 bases agree with TRBD1. With V trimmed by 6 bases and J by 0 bases, 7 bases remained unmatched. Germline CDR1 reads SNHLY; CDR2 reads FYNNEI. CDR3 length: 16 amino acids.

CDR3 loop: CASSTEPGQGAYEQYF. CDR3 coding DNA: TGTGCCAGTAGTACGGAGCCGGGACAGGGGGCCTACGAGCAGTACTTC. The V call is TRBV19, the J call TRBJ2-7; 11 bases are shared with TRBD1. V was pared by 4 bases and J by 2 bases, with 7 bases of the junction left unmatched. CDR1 is LNHDA, CDR2 SQIVND, per germline (reference sequence). The CDR3 is 16 residues long.

The rearrangement links TRBV30 to TRBJ1-2, with D hard to call. V lost 0 bases to trimming and J lost 8 bases, with 13 bases between them. The CDR3 length is 13 residues. Per germline, CDR1 GTSNPN and CDR2 SVGIG (reference sequence). CDR3 loop: CAWSVQGGSGYTF. Written as DNA, the CDR3 is TGTGCCTGGAGTGTACAAGGCGGTTCGGGCTACACCTTC.

The chain uses TRBV28 and TRBJ2-7, with 13 bases identical to TRBD2. Per germline, CDR1 MDHEN and CDR2 SYDVKM. The J segment lost 0 bases and the V segment lost 1 base, leaving 6 bases of the junction unmatched. The CDR3 totals 18 residues. CDR3: CASSLSRGLAGVSYEQYF. As DNA, the CDR3 is TGTGCCAGCAGTTTATCCCGAGGACTAGCGGGAGTCTCCTACGAGCAGTACTTC.

This chain uses TRBV30 with TRBJ1-2; D remains unclear. V dropped 7 bases and J dropped 4 bases, with 16 bases sitting between them. The CDR3 totals 13 residues. Per the germline V gene, CDR1 is GTSNPN and CDR2 is SVGIG (reference sequence). This CDR3 reads CALDPWAFYGYTF. CDR3 coding DNA: TGTGCCTTGGATCCGTGGGCATTCTATGGCTACACCTTC. Together with reference TRBV30 and TRBJ1-2, the CDR3 gives the full variable domain: SQTIHQWPATLVQPVGSPLSLECTVEGTSNPNLYWYRQAAGRGLQLLFYSVGIGQISSEVPQNLSASRPQDRQFILSSKKLLLSDSGFYLCALDPWAFYGYTFGSGTRLTVV.

The chain employs TRBV4-2 and TRBJ2-1, with TRBD2 matching 7 bases. V was clipped by 3 bases and J by 2 bases; unmatched bases: 4. CDR3 length: 15 amino acids. Germline values: CDR1 LGHNA, CDR2 YNFKEQ. CDR3 in amino acids: CASSQGGGAYNEQFF. In DNA form, the CDR3 reads TGTGCCAGCAGCCAGGGGGGGGGAGCCTACAATGAGCAGTTCTTC.

This chain joins TRBV7-9 and TRBJ2-5, with 8 bases identical to TRBD2. This CDR3 region has 15 residues. Per the germline V gene, CDR1 is SEHNR and CDR2 is FQNEAQ (reference sequence). V trimming: 0 bases; J trimming: 4 bases; junction bases outside the gene matches: 4. The CDR3 coding sequence is TGTGCCAGCAGCTTAGCGGGCGGGAGGCCAGAGACCCAGTACTTC. Translated, it gives CASSLAGGRPETQYF. The entire variable domain, with the rest obtained from reference TRBV7-9 and TRBJ2-5, is as follows: DTGVSQNPRHKITKRGQNVTFRCDPISEHNRLYWYRQTLGQGPEFLTYFQNEAQLEKSRLLSDRFSAERPKGSFSTLEIQRTEQGDSAMYLCASSLAGGRPETQYFGPGTRLLVL.

This clone occurred once. The V and J genes are TRBV2 and TRBJ1-1; TRBD1 agrees at 7 bases. J was trimmed by 4 bases and V by 5 bases; bases with no gene match: 4. Germline V CDR1 and CDR2: SNHLY, FYNNEI. This CDR3 comprises 13 residues. CDR3 nucleotides: TGTGCCAGCAGTCGGGACAGTGGCACTGAAGCTTTCTTT. It yields the protein CASSRDSGTEAFF.